This paragraph covers one T cell receptor (beta chain) sequence. In the original workflow: Amplified reference gene primers provided the basis for estimating nucleated cell counts. Method: immunoSEQ multiplex PCR; TCRdb's copy keeps in-frame clones and lacks some. That table is the source of V, J and clone size, and D and trimming were worked out from the DNA. Among 250,000 or so clones, approximately 88% were seen once, and the ten largest hold around 3.1%. The data were taken from a study of blood T cell repertoires in COVID-19. Study background: The United States, Italy and Spain provided the acute and convalescent COVID-19 samples. PBMCs, B-cell-depleted T cells, or T cells provided the cDNA or gDNA that made up the material.

In germline, CDR1 is ENHRY, CDR2 SYGVKD. V lost 2 bases and J 3 bases, leaving 13 bases between the germline ends. The CDR3 covers 16 residues. Living in 24 US areas, the participants were between 18 and 89 years of age. This sequence joins TRBV10-3 and TRBJ2-2; tentatively, D is TRBD2 (5 bases). The TCR was taken from a woman between 40 and 50 years old who had been exposed to COVID-19. Sequenced material: PBMCs or T cells enriched from blood (not recorded which). The CDR3: CAISEPFTGYTGELFF. In DNA form, the CDR3 reads TGTGCCATCAGTGAGCCCTTCACGGGGTACACCGGGGAGCTGTTTTTT.